What follows is one T cell receptor (beta chain) and its context. The data derive from a study of shared clonotypes between healthy human individuals. The method was immunoSEQ multiplex PCR; TCRdb's version includes in-frame clones alone and lacks a portion of them. The table lists 550,000 to 800,000 clones, roughly 88% of them singletons. Germline CDR1 is MNHEY and CDR2 is SMNVEV (reference sequence). V lost 3 bases and J lost 3; bases outside the gene matches: 9. This CDR3 has 17 residues. The rearrangement links TRBV27 to TRBJ2-7; TRBD2 matches at 12 bases. The specimen sequenced was memory CD8+ T cells from PBMCs. Subset in this sample: CD45RO+ cells pooled with CCR7-negative TemRA cells. The sequence was obtained from a man aged 18 to 29 in good health. Some clones in this sample may be carry-over from other donors' samples. CDR3 loop: CASSFSAASGRVYEQYF. The DNA of the CDR3 is TGTGCCAGCAGTTTTTCGGCGGCTAGCGGGAGGGTCTACGAGCAGTACTTC.